Below, one T cell receptor (beta chain) is given with its context. Its antigen remains unidentified. Looked up from germline, CDR1 is SNHLY and CDR2 is FYNNEI. The CDR3 spans 16 residues. Trimming cost V 7 bases and J 6 bases; bases outside gene matches: 15. Profiled with immunoSEQ multiplex PCR; TCRdb holds only in-frame clones, not every one. The sample has approximately 89,000 clones; approximately 86% are singletons. The record originates from a study of T cell repertoires and HLA-DP antigens. Untouched CD4+ T cells were bead-isolated at approximately 98% purity. The clonotype was recovered from a man aged 50 or older in good health and CMV-seronegative. The sequenced sample was CD4+ T cells from PBMCs. This chain joins TRBV2 and TRBJ1-1, with 9 nucleotides matching TRBD1. CDR3 sequence reads: CASKYSGTGYSPEAFF. The DNA for the CDR3 is TGTGCCAGCAAGTATTCCGGGACAGGGTACTCCCCTGAAGCTTTCTTT.